The clone carrying this T cell receptor beta chain showed up many times. Amplification from RNA transcripts yielded the TCR beta CDR3 regions. HTBI primers served in a first-round RT-PCR, which a second-round multiplex PCR followed. TCRdb re-derived calls from the multiplex PCR reads in MiXCR, one entry per CDR3 protein. The table lists 600,000 to 700,000 distinct CDR3 sequences, about two fifths of them singletons. CDR3 size: 14 residues. The germline V gene has CDR1 ENHRY and CDR2 SYGVKD. V dropped 10 bases and J dropped 3 bases, with 19 bases sitting between them. This specimen belongs to a study of Graves' ophthalmopathy and Graves' hyperthyroidism.

V is TRBV10-3 and J is TRBJ2-7, with D perhaps assigned TRBD1 or TRBD2 (6 bases each). The receptor's source is an adult man with Graves' ophthalmopathy. What was sequenced was peripheral blood. CDR3 coding DNA: TGTGCCACCTCGGTGGGGGGCTCCGTCTACGAGCAGTACTTC. This sequence encodes CATSVGGSVYEQYF.